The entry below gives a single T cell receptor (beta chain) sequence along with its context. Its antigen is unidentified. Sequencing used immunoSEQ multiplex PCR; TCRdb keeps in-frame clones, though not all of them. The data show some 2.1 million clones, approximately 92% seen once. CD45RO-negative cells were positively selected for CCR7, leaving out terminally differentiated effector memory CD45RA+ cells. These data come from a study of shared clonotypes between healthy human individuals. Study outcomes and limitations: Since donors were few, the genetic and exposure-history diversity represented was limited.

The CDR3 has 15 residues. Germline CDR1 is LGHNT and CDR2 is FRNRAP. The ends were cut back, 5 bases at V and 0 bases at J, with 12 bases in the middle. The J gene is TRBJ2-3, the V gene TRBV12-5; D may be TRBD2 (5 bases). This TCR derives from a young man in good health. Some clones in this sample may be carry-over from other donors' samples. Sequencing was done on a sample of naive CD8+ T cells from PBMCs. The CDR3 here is CASGASGPSTDTQYF. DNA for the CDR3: TGTGCTAGTGGTGCCAGCGGTCCTAGCACAGATACGCAGTATTTT. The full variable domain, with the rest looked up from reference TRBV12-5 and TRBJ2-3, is DARVTQTPRHKVTEMGQEVTMRCQPILGHNTVFWYRQTMMQGLELLAYFRNRAPLDDSGMPKDRFSAEMPDATLATLKIQPSEPRDSAVYFCASGASGPSTDTQYFGPGTRLTVL.